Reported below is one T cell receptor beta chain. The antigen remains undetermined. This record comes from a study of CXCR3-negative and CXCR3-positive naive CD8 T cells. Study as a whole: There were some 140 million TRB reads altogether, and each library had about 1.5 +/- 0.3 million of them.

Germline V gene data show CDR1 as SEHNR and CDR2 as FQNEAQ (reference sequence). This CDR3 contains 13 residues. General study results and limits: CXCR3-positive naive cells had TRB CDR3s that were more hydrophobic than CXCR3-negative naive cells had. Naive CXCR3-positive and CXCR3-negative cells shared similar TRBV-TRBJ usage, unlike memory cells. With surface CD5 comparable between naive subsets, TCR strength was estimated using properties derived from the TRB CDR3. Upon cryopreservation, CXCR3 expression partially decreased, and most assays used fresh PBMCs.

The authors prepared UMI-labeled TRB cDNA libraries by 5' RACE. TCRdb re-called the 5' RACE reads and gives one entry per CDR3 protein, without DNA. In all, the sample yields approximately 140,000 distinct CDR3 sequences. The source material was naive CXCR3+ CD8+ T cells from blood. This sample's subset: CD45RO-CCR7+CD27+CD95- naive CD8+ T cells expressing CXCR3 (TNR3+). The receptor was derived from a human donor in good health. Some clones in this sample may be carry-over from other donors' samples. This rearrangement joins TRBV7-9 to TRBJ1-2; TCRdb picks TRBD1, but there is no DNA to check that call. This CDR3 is CASSYTGINGYTF.